This TCR beta chain was documented in a study of blood T cell repertoires in COVID-19. Overall study context: PBMCs, B-cell-depleted T cells, or T cells provided the cDNA or gDNA that made up the material.

Authors' analysis steps: The assay estimated nucleated cells by amplifying reference gene primers. Data came from immunoSEQ multiplex PCR; TCRdb stores just in-frame clones and leaves some out. V, J and clone size are those of that table, while D and trimming were read from the DNA. The sample includes approximately 240,000 clones, more than 80% seen only once; the top ten take 3.5%. The CDR3 spans 15 residues. Germline loops: CDR1 MDHEN, CDR2 SYDVKM. The trim removed 5 bases at V and 3 bases at J, leaving 6 bases unmatched. Those enrolled, adults aged roughly 18 to 89 years, came from fewer than 25 US areas. Categorization into cohorts depended on clinical history that participants reported. Only one count was recorded for this clone.

The specimen sequenced was PBMCs or T cells enriched from blood (not recorded which). The receptor's source is a woman between 18 and 29 years old in a cohort exposed to, infected with or recovered from COVID-19 (not recorded which). The chain couples TRBV28 to TRBJ1-4; the match to TRBD1 covers 7 bases. Written as DNA, the CDR3 is TGTGCCAGCAGTATTCCCAGGGGGTCTAATGAAAAACTGTTTTTT. It yields the protein CASSIPRGSNEKLFF.